The present T cell receptor (beta chain) was sequenced within a study of T cell responses to AZD1222 COVID-19 vaccine. Findings and caveats of the study: Clonal diversity was possibly underestimated, and the donors were mostly white British, with more females.

This CDR3 spans 13 amino acids. Deletions cut 2 bases from V and 4 bases from J, with 8 bases between. This table comes from immunoSEQ multiplex PCR, and its TCRdb copy is limited to in-frame clones, with some not included. The data hold about 180,000 clones, with less than 90% observed a single time. A remark on this clone: Its cognate antigen is unknown.

Sequences were derived from peripheral blood, sampled on day 0 of AZD1222 vaccination. This rearrangement joins TRBV12-3 or TRBV12-4 to TRBJ1-1, with D maybe TRBD1 (5 bases). The clonotype originates from an adult in good health. CDR3 sequence: CASSLKGSTEAFF. The DNA of the CDR3 is TGTGCCAGCAGTTTAAAGGGGAGCACTGAAGCTTTCTTT.